What follows are 23 T cell receptor beta chains derived from one specimen sequenced in a study of blood T cell repertoires in COVID-19. The assay was immunoSEQ multiplex PCR, and TCRdb's table has in-frame clones only and misses some. The sample lists around 190,000 clones, 88% occurring once. The sequencing input was PBMCs or T cells enriched from blood (not recorded which). These receptors originate from a woman aged 18-29 years who had recovered from COVID-19.

In this sample, this clone turned up a few times. This sequence joins TRBV11-1 and TRBJ1-6; 9 bases map to TRBD1. V lost 5 bases and J lost 11; bases outside the gene matches: 13. The CDR3 totals 16 residues. CDR1 is SGHAT and CDR2 is FQDESV in the germline V gene (reference sequence). DNA for the CDR3: TGTGCCAGCAGCAAAAATACAGGGGGCCTCGGGGCACCCCTCCACTTT. Its protein is CASSKNTGGLGAPLHF.

The chain combines TRBV7-4 with TRBJ2-6, with D tentatively TRBD1 (5 bases). Trimming removed 4 bases at V and 4 bases at J, with 26 bases between. Germline CDR1 SGHVT, CDR2 SQSDAQ. This CDR3 comprises 20 residues. For the CDR3, the DNA is TGTGCCAGCAGCTCCCTGCTCCCTCGACAGCACCTATCCGGGGCCAACGTCCTGACTTTC. The encoded protein is CASSSLLPRQHLSGANVLTF.

The sample holds a few counts of this clone. The gene calls are TRBV19 and TRBJ2-4; D not resolved. This CDR3 has 14 amino acids. Trimming took off 3 bases at V and 1 base at J, with 7 bases between the two ends. Looked up from germline, CDR1 is LNHDA and CDR2 is SQIVND (reference sequence). This CDR3 is CASSMAMAKNIQYF. DNA of the CDR3: TGTGCCAGTAGTATGGCAATGGCCAAAAACATTCAGTACTTC.

The chain uses TRBV28 and TRBJ2-4, with TRBD1 matching 7 bases. The J segment lost 9 bases and the V segment lost 7 bases, leaving 12 bases of the junction unmatched. There are 14 residues in the CDR3. Germline CDR1 reads MDHEN; CDR2 reads SYDVKM. Written as DNA, the CDR3 is TGTGCCAGCACCCCCCCAGGGGGATTGCTCATTCAGTACTTC. Amino acids: CASTPPGGLLIQYF.

The CDR3 sequence is CASSQDRVGAMNTEAFF. The CDR3 DNA follows: TGTGCCAGCAGCCAAGATCGGGTGGGTGCGATGAACACTGAAGCTTTCTTT. V gene TRBV4-2 combines with J gene TRBJ1-1; D gene uncertain. Trimming removed 0 bases from V and 0 bases from J, with 14 bases in between. The CDR3 consists of 17 residues. Germline V gives CDR1 LGHNA, CDR2 YNFKEQ.

CDR3 protein: CASGTGLVPEQYF. The CDR3 nucleotides are TGTGCCAGCGGGACCGGACTAGTACCCGAGCAGTACTTC. The chain couples TRBV7-2 to TRBJ2-7, with 7 positions matching TRBD2. Germline CDR1 and CDR2: SGHTA and FQGNSA. Trimming removed 8 bases from V and 6 bases from J; junction bases left unmatched: 10. The CDR3 is made up of 13 amino acids.

This clone was seen once. The rearrangement joins TRBV4-2 to TRBJ2-2; weak D call: TRBD2 (6 bases). CDR3 length: 14 residues. CDR1 and CDR2 from the germline V gene are LGHNA and YNFKEQ. V was shortened by 1 base and J by 6 bases, with 9 bases between the two germline ends. The CDR3 spells CASSQGRDSGELFF. The CDR3 nucleotides read TGTGCCAGCAGCCAAGGCAGGGACTCCGGGGAGCTGTTTTTT.

V gene TRBV10-1 combines with J gene TRBJ2-3, with 8 bases fitting TRBD2. The CDR3 is 17 residues long. J gave up 0 bases and V 5 bases, and 10 bases lay outside the gene matches. Per the germline V gene, CDR1 is WNHNN and CDR2 is SYGVQD (reference sequence). Written as DNA, the CDR3 is TGCGCCAGCAGTCCGATCGTAGCGGGGTTTAGCACAGATACGCAGTATTTT. It translates to CASSPIVAGFSTDTQYF.

The chain has TRBV10-2 and TRBJ1-5, with TRBD1 matching 7 bases. The V segment lost 5 bases and the J segment 2 bases; nucleotides outside the gene matches: 9. Germline V CDR1 and CDR2: WSHSY, SAAADI. The CDR3 loop spans 16 amino acids. CDR3 loop: CASSPNRGIGNQPQHF. The CDR3 nucleotides read TGCGCCAGCAGTCCTAACAGGGGCATCGGCAATCAGCCCCAGCATTTT.

The chain combines TRBV7-6 with TRBJ2-2, with D hard to call. The germline gives CDR1 SGHVS, CDR2 FNYEAQ. There are 14 residues in the CDR3. V lost 1 base and J 6 bases, leaving 9 bases between the germline ends. As DNA, the CDR3 is TGTGCCAGCAGCTTAGTGCGAGAAGCCGGGGAGCTGTTTTTT. It specifies CASSLVREAGELFF.

The V and J genes are TRBV18 and TRBJ1-1; 9 bases are a match to TRBD1. The CDR3 length is 16 residues. Germline V gene lookup returns CDR1 KGHSH and CDR2 LQKENI. V shed 3 bases, J shed 11 bases, and the junction held 16 bases outside the gene matches. The CDR3 loop is CASSPTGGAYGMPAFF. The CDR3 region has the DNA TGTGCCAGCTCACCTACAGGGGGCGCATATGGGATGCCTGCTTTCTTT.

Of note for this clone: The germline gene is not matched at one end of the junction; a read error may be the cause. At the DNA level, this CDR3 is encoded by other sequences in the same sample as well. The CDR3 DNA reads as TGTGCCAGCAGTTTACCCCGGAGTAACAGGGTCGGGGAGTTGTTTTTT. Its protein product is CASSLPRSNRVGELFF. The chain combines TRBV28 with TRBJ2-2; D perhaps matches TRBD1 (6 bases). The length of the CDR3 is 16 residues. Germline V gives CDR1 MDHEN, CDR2 SYDVKM.

The chain combines TRBV12-3 or TRBV12-4 with TRBJ2-1; the match to TRBD2 covers 7 bases. This CDR3 spans 13 amino acids. V lost 2 bases, J lost 14 bases, and 9 bases stayed unmatched. This CDR3 reads CASSLSGGEREFF. The CDR3 coding sequence is TGTGCCAGCAGTTTATCGGGGGGTGAACGTGAGTTCTTC.

The V call is TRBV28, the J call TRBJ1-2, with D possibly being TRBD1 (5 bases). Germline assignment: CDR1 MDHEN and CDR2 SYDVKM. V gave up 7 bases and J gave up 4 bases, with 19 bases separating them. The CDR3 is made up of 15 amino acids. In nucleotides, the CDR3 is TGTGCCAGCATCATAAACCCGCGGGGGGGCTATGGCTACACCTTC. Its protein product is CASIINPRGGYGYTF.

The rearrangement uses TRBV2 and TRBJ2-2; TRBD2 is a possible D gene (6 bases). CDR3 length: 14 residues. With 5 bases removed from V and 7 bases from J, the gap between germline ends came to 14 bases. The germline gives CDR1 SNHLY, CDR2 FYNNEI. The CDR3 bases are TGTGCCAGCAGTTACGGAGGGAAGCGCGGGGAGCTGTTTTTT. Encoded protein: CASSYGGKRGELFF.

The rearrangement links TRBV12-3 or TRBV12-4 to TRBJ1-1; D not certain. The length of the CDR3 is 12 residues. V shed 5 bases and J shed 6 bases, with 10 bases lying between them. CDR3 sequence: CASSPLGAEAFF. CDR3 sequence (DNA): TGTGCCAGCAGTCCCCTCGGGGCTGAAGCTTTCTTT.

On this clone: In the same sample, other DNA sequences code for this CDR3. This chain connects TRBV28 to TRBJ1-5; D uncertain. Trimming took off 2 bases at V and 0 bases at J, with 5 bases between the two ends. Germline lookup yields CDR1 MDHEN and CDR2 SYDVKM. The CDR3 totals 14 residues. For the CDR3, the DNA is TGTGCCAGCAGTTTAGAGTATAGCAATCAGCCCCAGCATTTT. This translates into CASSLEYSNQPQHF.

V gene TRBV9 combines with J gene TRBJ2-7; the D gene is possibly TRBD1 (5 bases). Germline loops: CDR1 SGDLS, CDR2 YYNGEE. This CDR3 has 14 residues. V was pared by 0 bases and J by 3 bases, with 10 bases between. CDR3 loop: CASSVEGVGYEQYF. CDR3 DNA sequence: TGTGCCAGCAGCGTAGAAGGGGTGGGCTACGAGCAGTACTTC.

The chain employs TRBV9 and TRBJ2-7; the D gene is possibly TRBD2 (6 bases). Germline V gives CDR1 SGDLS, CDR2 YYNGEE. V lost 3 bases, J lost 4 bases, and 14 bases lay in between. This CDR3 contains 14 residues. CDR3 sequence: CASSATASEYEQYF. CDR3 nucleotides: TGTGCCAGCAGCGCAACAGCTAGCGAGTACGAGCAGTACTTC. The full variable domain, with the rest looked up from reference TRBV9 and TRBJ2-7, is DSGVTQTPKHLITATGQRVTLRCSPRSGDLSVYWYQQSLDQGLQFLIQYYNGEERAKGNILERFSAQQFPDLHSELNLSSLELGDSALYFCASSATASEYEQYFGPGTRLTVT.

V and J are TRBV6-5 and TRBJ2-1; the match to TRBD2 covers 12 bases. With 6 bases clipped from V and 7 bases from J, the junction kept 7 bases outside the gene matches. The CDR3 has 15 residues. Looked up from germline, CDR1 is MNHEY and CDR2 is SVGAGI. The CDR3 loop is CASSSGTSGLNEQFF. The CDR3 DNA follows: TGTGCCAGCAGCTCCGGGACTAGCGGGTTAAATGAGCAGTTCTTC.

This chain joins TRBV30 and TRBJ1-2; D possibly corresponds to TRBD1 (5 bases). Germline values: CDR1 GTSNPN, CDR2 SVGIG (reference sequence). V gave up 0 bases and J gave up 6 bases, with 14 bases separating them. The CDR3 extends over 14 amino acids. CDR3 amino acids: CAWSVIGVGDGYTF. In DNA, the CDR3 is TGTGCCTGGAGTGTAATAGGGGTTGGGGATGGCTACACCTTC.

This rearrangement joins TRBV18 to TRBJ1-1; D may be TRBD1 (5 bases). The CDR3 runs 15 residues. In germline, CDR1 is KGHSH, CDR2 LQKENI. V lost 3 bases and J 1 base, leaving 12 bases between the germline ends. The CDR3 reads CASSPVRQTNTEAFF. The CDR3 coding sequence is TGTGCCAGCTCACCGGTCAGACAGACGAACACTGAAGCTTTCTTT.

J is TRBJ1-2 and V is TRBV19, with TRBD1 as a possible D gene (6 bases). V shed 10 bases and J shed 1 base, with 16 bases lying between them. CDR3 size: 14 residues. Germline V gene sequence: CDR1 LNHDA, CDR2 SQIVND (reference sequence). The chain's CDR3 is CATGGGTVNYGYTF. In nucleotides, the CDR3 is TGTGCCACCGGGGGGGGCACCGTTAACTATGGCTACACCTTC.